This T cell receptor (beta chain) appears in the sequencing data of a study of T cell responses to AZD1222 COVID-19 vaccine. Assay: immunoSEQ multiplex PCR; the TCRdb copy retains only in-frame clones and omits some. The sample holds roughly 15,000 clones, 80% to 85% seen once. Broader study findings: Following two doses of AZD1222, Spike-specific TCR breadth and depth rose. The number of AZD1222 recipients seropositive at baseline was only 5 to 7. The peak T cell response came first, and repertoires were sampled only after it. It should be noted that donors were predominantly white British and more often female, and clonal diversity was possibly underestimated.

Comment on this clone: Its target is unknown.

CDR1 and CDR2 from the germline V gene are MNHEY and SVGAGI. CDR3 length: 14 amino acids. V lost 6 bases, J lost 1 base, and 10 bases lay in between. The chain carries TRBV6-5 and TRBJ1-3; D perhaps matches TRBD1 (5 bases). The source material was peripheral blood, sampled 28 days after the second AZD1222 dose. The source of this sequence is an adult who received the AZD1222 COVID-19 vaccine. This CDR3 reads CASRPTVSGNTIYF. The CDR3 nucleotides read TGTGCCAGCAGACCGACAGTGTCTGGAAACACCATATATTTT.